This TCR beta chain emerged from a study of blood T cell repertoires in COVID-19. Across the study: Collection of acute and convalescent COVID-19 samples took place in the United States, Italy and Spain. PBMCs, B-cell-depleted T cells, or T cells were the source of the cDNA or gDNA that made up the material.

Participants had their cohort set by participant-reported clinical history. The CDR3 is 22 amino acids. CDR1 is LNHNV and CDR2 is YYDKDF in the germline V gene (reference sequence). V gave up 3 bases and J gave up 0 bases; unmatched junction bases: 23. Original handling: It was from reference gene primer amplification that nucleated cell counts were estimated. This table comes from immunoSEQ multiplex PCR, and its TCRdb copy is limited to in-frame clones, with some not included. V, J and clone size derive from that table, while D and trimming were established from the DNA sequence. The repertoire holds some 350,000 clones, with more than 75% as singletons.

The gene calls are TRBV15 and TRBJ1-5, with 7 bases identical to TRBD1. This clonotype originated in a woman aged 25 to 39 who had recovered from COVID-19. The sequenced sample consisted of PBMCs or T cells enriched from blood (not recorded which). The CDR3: CATSSRAGLARDSKYSNQPQHF. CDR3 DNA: TGTGCCACCAGCAGTAGGGCCGGCTTGGCCCGGGACAGCAAATATAGCAATCAGCCCCAGCATTTT.